This T cell receptor beta chain was recorded in a study of blood T cell repertoires in COVID-19. Study in general: Sites in the United States, Italy and Spain provided acute and convalescent COVID-19 samples. PBMCs, B-cell-depleted T cells, or T cells provided the cDNA or gDNA that made up the material.

Under the authors' procedure: Nucleated cell counts were estimated from reference gene primer amplification. Some clones are missing from TCRdb's copy, which holds only in-frame ones; the method was immunoSEQ multiplex PCR. D and trimming were read from the DNA, whereas the V and J calls and clone size are those reported in that table. The data contain 50,000 to 80,000 clones, under 90% of them singletons. The receptor's source is a man aged 55 to 70 with acute or convalescent COVID-19. The material sequenced was peripheral blood.

The CDR3, as DNA: TGTGCCAGCAGTGAATTCCTCGGGAGGTTGTACGAGCAGTACTTC. Protein: CASSEFLGRLYEQYF. V and J are TRBV2 and TRBJ2-7; 7 positions agree with TRBD2. This CDR3 contains 15 residues. CDR1 and CDR2 from the germline V gene are SNHLY and FYNNEI. Losses at the gene ends were 2 bases for V and 4 bases for J; bases not matched to a gene: 8.